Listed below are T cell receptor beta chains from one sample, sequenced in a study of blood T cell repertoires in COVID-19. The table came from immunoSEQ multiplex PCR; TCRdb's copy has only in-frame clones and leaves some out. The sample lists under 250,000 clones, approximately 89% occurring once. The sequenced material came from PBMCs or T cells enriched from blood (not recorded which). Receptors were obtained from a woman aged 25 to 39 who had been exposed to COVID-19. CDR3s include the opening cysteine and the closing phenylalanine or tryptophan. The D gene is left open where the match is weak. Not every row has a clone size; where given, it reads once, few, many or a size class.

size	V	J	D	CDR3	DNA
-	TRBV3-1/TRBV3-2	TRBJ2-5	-	CASSHSTGRETQYF	TGTGCCAGCAGCCACTCGACAGGGAGGGAGACCCAGTACTTC
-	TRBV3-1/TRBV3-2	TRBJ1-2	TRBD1	CASSPTGQVPNYGYTF	TGTGCCAGCAGCCCCACGGGACAGGTCCCTAACTATGGCTACACCTTC
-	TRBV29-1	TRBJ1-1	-	CSVHFLQGGTEAFF	TGCAGCGTACACTTTCTTCAGGGAGGCACTGAAGCTTTCTTT
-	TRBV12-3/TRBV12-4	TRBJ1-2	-	CASSPSGNGYTF	TGTGCCAGCAGTCCCTCGGGGAATGGCTACACCTTC
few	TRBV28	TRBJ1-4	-	CASSPGRGGKLFF	TGTGCCAGCAGCCCCGGTCGAGGAGGGAAACTGTTTTTT
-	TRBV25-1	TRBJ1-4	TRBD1	CASSEFGTGLEKLFF	TGTGCCAGCAGTGAATTCGGGACAGGGCTTGAAAAACTGTTTTTT
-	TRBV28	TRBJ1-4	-	CASSSTGLGESEKLFF	TGTGCCAGCAGTTCTACAGGGTTAGGCGAAAGTGAAAAACTGTTTTTT
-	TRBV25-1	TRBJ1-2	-	CASSEVDRNYGYTF	TGTGCCAGCAGTGAAGTGGACAGAAACTATGGCTACACCTTC
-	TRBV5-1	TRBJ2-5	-	CASSLGPPPQETQYF	TGCGCCAGCAGCTTGGGGCCACCCCCTCAAGAGACCCAGTACTTC
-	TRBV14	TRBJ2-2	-	CASSRRAGANTGELFF	TGTGCCAGCAGCCGCCGGGCAGGGGCGAACACCGGGGAGCTGTTTTTT
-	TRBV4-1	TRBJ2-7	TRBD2	CASSPLGRGYEQYF	TGCGCCAGCAGCCCCTTAGGGAGGGGCTACGAGCAGTACTTC
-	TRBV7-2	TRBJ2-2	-	CASSLYSPGELFF	TGTGCCAGCAGCTTATATTCTCCCGGGGAGCTGTTTTTT
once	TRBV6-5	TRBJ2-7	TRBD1	CASSYPGTGHEQYF	TGTGCCAGCAGTTACCCAGGGACAGGGCACGAGCAGTACTTC
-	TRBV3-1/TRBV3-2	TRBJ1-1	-	CASSQGHLNTEAFF	TGTGCCAGCAGCCAAGGACACCTGAACACTGAAGCTTTCTTT
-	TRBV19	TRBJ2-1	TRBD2	CASTSGTHPYNEQFF	TGTGCCAGTACTAGCGGAACCCATCCCTACAATGAGCAGTTCTTC
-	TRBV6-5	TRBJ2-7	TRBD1	CASSFGQAWDEQYF	TGTGCCAGCAGTTTCGGACAGGCCTGGGACGAGCAGTACTTC
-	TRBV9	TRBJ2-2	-	CASNPQAGNPSGELFF	TGTGCCAGCAATCCCCAAGCAGGGAATCCCAGCGGGGAGCTGTTTTTT
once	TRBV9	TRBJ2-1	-	CASTQAASVGFDEQFF	TGTGCCAGCACCCAGGCGGCTAGCGTAGGGTTCGATGAGCAGTTCTTC
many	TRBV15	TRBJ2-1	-	CATSSGQSYNEQFF	TGTGCCACCAGCTCAGGACAGTCCTACAATGAGCAGTTCTTC
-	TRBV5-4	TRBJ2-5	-	CASSLAGLLQETQYF	TGTGCCAGCAGCCTGGCCGGACTGTTACAAGAGACCCAGTACTTC
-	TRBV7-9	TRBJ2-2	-	CASSLGGLGTGELFF	TGTGCCAGCAGCTTAGGAGGACTGGGCACCGGGGAGCTGTTTTTT